These T cell receptor beta chains were read from a single sample in a study of OX40 agonist ivuxolimab in advanced cancers. The repertoire was sequenced with immunoSEQ multiplex PCR; TCRdb's copy has only in-frame clones and lacks some. The table shows just over 95,000 clones, with under 85% occurring only once. Sequencing was performed on CD4+ or CD8+ T cells sorted from blood, taken in a trial of the OX40 agonist ivuxolimab. These receptors were taken from an adult with an advanced solid tumor such as melanoma, head and neck, liver or kidney cancer. Both conserved end residues are part of each CDR3. Each record gives: J gene, V gene, clone size, D gene, CDR3 protein, CDR3 DNA. The D gene is left open where the match is weak. Some rows have no size entry. The others give once, few or many, or a class for an expanded clone.

>TRBJ2-5|TRBV4-2|.|.
CASTFTGRASIQETQYF
TGTGCCAGCACCTTCACAGGGCGGGCGTCCATTCAAGAGACCCAGTACTTC
>TRBJ2-1|TRBV5-4|.|TRBD2
CASSGGLADGNEQFF
TGTGCCAGCAGCGGGGGACTAGCGGACGGCAATGAGCAGTTCTTC
>TRBJ2-5|TRBV28|.|.
CASSFEYQETQYF
TGTGCCAGCAGTTTCGAGTACCAAGAGACCCAGTACTTC
>TRBJ1-1|TRBV30|.|TRBD1
CAWVPGTGRFTITEAFF
TGTGCCTGGGTGCCGGGGACAGGGCGGTTTACAATCACTGAAGCTTTCTTT
>TRBJ2-3|TRBV15|once|.
CATSRGGTTDTQYF
TGTGCCACCAGCAGAGGAGGGACCACAGATACGCAGTATTTT
>TRBJ1-4|TRBV4-2|.|.
CASSQDRAGPNEKLFF
TGTGCCAGCAGCCAAGATCGCGCAGGGCCTAATGAAAAACTGTTTTTT
>TRBJ2-1|TRBV7-9|.|.
CASSSHGSYNEQFF
TGTGCCAGCAGCTCCCACGGGTCCTACAATGAGCAGTTCTTC
>TRBJ2-3|TRBV12-5|once|TRBD1
CASGPGTDTDTQYF
TGTGCTAGTGGCCCCGGGACAGACACAGATACGCAGTATTTT
>TRBJ2-7|TRBV5-4|.|TRBD2
CASTTSGLPGEQYF
TGTGCCAGCACGACTAGCGGCCTCCCGGGGGAGCAGTACTTC
>TRBJ2-1|TRBV5-5|.|.
CASSLTGTNEQFF
TGTGCCAGCAGCTTGACAGGGACCAATGAGCAGTTCTTC
>TRBJ2-1|TRBV7-3|.|.
CASSRDSTGGEQFF
TGTGCCAGCAGCCGGGACTCCACAGGAGGTGAGCAGTTCTTC
>TRBJ2-1|TRBV15|.|.
CATSRDGPAEYNEQFF
TGTGCCACCAGCAGAGATGGGCCGGCAGAGTACAATGAGCAGTTCTTC
>TRBJ1-2|TRBV13|once|.
CASSLDGGGYGYTF
TGTGCCAGCAGCTTAGATGGGGGAGGCTATGGCTACACCTTC
>TRBJ2-1|TRBV5-4|.|.
CASSLASYNEQFF
TGTGCCAGCAGCTTGGCATCCTACAATGAGCAGTTCTTC
>TRBJ1-2|TRBV4-3|once|.
CASSQDRGSIYGYTF
TGCGCCAGCAGCCAAGATCGGGGTAGCATCTATGGCTACACCTTC
>TRBJ2-2|TRBV2|.|.
CASSGVGDRELFF
TGTGCCTCCTCCGGTGTAGGGGACCGGGAGCTGTTTTTT
>TRBJ2-3|TRBV5-3|.|.
CARSLGIDTQYF
TGTGCCAGAAGCTTGGGGATAGATACGCAGTATTTT
>TRBJ1-4|TRBV28|.|.
CASSPQATNEKLFF
TGTGCCAGCAGTCCACAGGCAACTAATGAAAAACTGTTTTTT
>TRBJ2-1|TRBV6-1|.|TRBD2
CASGLSGEAYNEQFF
TGTGCCAGCGGTCTGAGCGGGGAGGCCTACAATGAGCAGTTCTTC
>TRBJ2-7|TRBV15|.|.
CATSRDLVGYEQYF
TGTGCCACCAGCAGAGATTTGGTAGGGTACGAGCAGTACTTC
>TRBJ2-1|TRBV27|.|.
CASSLTPADEQFF
TGTGCCAGCAGTCTAACTCCGGCGGATGAGCAGTTCTTC
>TRBJ2-7|TRBV28|.|.
CASSLIPQRAYYEQYF
TGTGCCAGCAGTTTAATCCCCCAGAGAGCGTACTACGAGCAGTACTTC
>TRBJ1-1|TRBV28|.|.
CASTAGSVEAFF
TGTGCCAGCACCGCGGGCTCCGTTGAAGCTTTCTTT
>TRBJ2-2|TRBV7-8|.|TRBD2
CASSSAGRGTGELFF
TGTGCCAGCAGTTCAGCGGGAAGGGGCACCGGGGAGCTGTTTTTT
>TRBJ2-2|TRBV5-4|once|.
CASTKTTQNTGELFF
TGTGCCAGCACGAAAACGACACAGAACACCGGGGAGCTGTTTTTT
>TRBJ2-4|TRBV28|.|TRBD1
CASRPTGWIAKNIQYF
TGTGCCAGCAGACCGACAGGGTGGATTGCCAAAAACATTCAGTACTTC
>TRBJ2-7|TRBV7-9|.|TRBD1
CASEGQGYEQYF
TGTGCCAGCGAGGGACAGGGCTACGAGCAGTACTTC
>TRBJ2-3|TRBV5-4|.|.
CASLDRDETDTQYF
TGTGCCAGCCTAGACCGGGACGAGACAGATACGCAGTATTTT
>TRBJ2-6|TRBV2|.|TRBD1
CASSRDRGAGANVLTF
TGTGCCAGCAGCCGGGACAGGGGGGCTGGGGCCAACGTCCTGACTTTC
>TRBJ2-7|TRBV30|.|.
CAWSVLGTNPGYEQYF
TGTGCCTGGAGTGTATTGGGCACAAACCCGGGATACGAGCAGTACTTC
>TRBJ2-5|TRBV11-2|once|TRBD1
CASSLGGQGLETQYF
TGTGCCAGCAGCTTGGGCGGACAGGGCTTAGAGACCCAGTACTTC
>TRBJ2-4|TRBV18|.|TRBD1
CASSSTGGRKSIQYF
TGTGCCAGCTCTTCGACAGGGGGGAGGAAAAGCATTCAGTACTTC
>TRBJ2-7|TRBV6-1|.|TRBD2
CASTPSGLASYEQYF
TGTGCCAGCACGCCGTCGGGACTAGCAAGCTACGAGCAGTACTTC
>TRBJ2-5|TRBV6-5|.|.
CASSYELGETQYF
TGTGCCAGCAGTTACGAACTGGGGGAGACCCAGTACTTC
>TRBJ2-5|TRBV7-7|.|.
CASSRPGKETQYF
TGTGCTAGCAGCCGTCCGGGGAAAGAGACCCAGTACTTC
>TRBJ1-2|TRBV5-3|.|.
CARSTTWTTNYGYTF
TGTGCCAGAAGCACTACCTGGACCACTAACTATGGCTACACCTTC
>TRBJ1-2|TRBV6-5|.|TRBD1
CASSPWTGGDYGYTF
TGTGCCAGCAGTCCATGGACAGGGGGTGACTATGGCTACACCTTC
>TRBJ2-3|TRBV7-8|.|TRBD2
CASSSVPPTSGTSDTQYF
TGTGCCAGCAGCTCGGTACCGCCGACTAGCGGGACGTCAGATACGCAGTATTTT
>TRBJ2-1|TRBV19|.|.
CATDSGGFNEQFF
TGTGCCACCGATAGCGGCGGATTCAATGAGCAGTTCTTC
>TRBJ2-1|TRBV6-1|.|.
CASSGRVMESYNEQFF
TGTGCCAGCAGTGGTAGGGTAATGGAGTCCTACAATGAGCAGTTCTTC
>TRBJ1-5|TRBV4-3|few|.
CASSQEVGGNQPQHF
TGCGCCAGCAGCCAAGAGGTAGGGGGCAATCAGCCCCAGCATTTT
>TRBJ1-5|TRBV28|once|.
CASRTSNQPQHF
TGTGCCAGCAGAACTAGCAATCAGCCCCAGCATTTT
>TRBJ2-3|TRBV28|.|.
CASSPPTSTDTQYF
TGTGCCAGCAGTCCTCCAACCAGCACAGATACGCAGTATTTT
>TRBJ2-5|TRBV28|.|.
CASSPPGVGEVGGETQYF
TGTGCCAGCAGTCCCCCCGGTGTGGGTGAGGTTGGGGGAGAGACCCAGTACTTC
>TRBJ2-7|TRBV19|few|TRBD1
CASSTGTGYPYEQYF
TGTGCCAGTAGCACCGGGACAGGGTATCCCTACGAGCAGTACTTC
>TRBJ2-7|TRBV10-3|.|.
CAIRDLGGGEQYF
TGTGCCATCAGGGACTTGGGAGGGGGTGAGCAGTACTTC
>TRBJ2-3|TRBV4-1|.|TRBD2
CASSQGIRTSKDTQYF
TGCGCCAGCAGCCAAGGAATACGGACTAGCAAAGATACGCAGTATTTT
>TRBJ2-3|TRBV7-9|once|TRBD2
CASSFSSGSTDTQYF
TGTGCCAGCAGCTTCTCTAGCGGGAGTACAGATACGCAGTATTTT
>TRBJ2-2|TRBV18|.|.
CASSPSVRDDTGELFF
TGTGCCAGCTCACCCAGCGTGCGAGACGACACCGGGGAGCTGTTTTTT
>TRBJ2-2|TRBV19|once|.
CASSMLGLTSELFF
TGTGCCAGTAGTATGTTGGGGCTTACATCGGAGCTGTTTTTT
>TRBJ1-1|TRBV5-1|.|.
CASSLGAGRVNTEAFF
TGCGCCAGCAGCTTGGGGGCGGGGAGAGTGAACACTGAAGCTTTCTTT
>TRBJ2-7|TRBV7-2|.|.
CASSLSGLPTYEQYF
TGTGCCAGCAGCTTATCGGGACTCCCAACCTACGAGCAGTACTTC
>TRBJ2-2|TRBV7-6|.|TRBD1
CASSIGQGYTGELFF
TGTGCCAGCAGCATCGGACAGGGCTATACCGGGGAGCTGTTTTTT